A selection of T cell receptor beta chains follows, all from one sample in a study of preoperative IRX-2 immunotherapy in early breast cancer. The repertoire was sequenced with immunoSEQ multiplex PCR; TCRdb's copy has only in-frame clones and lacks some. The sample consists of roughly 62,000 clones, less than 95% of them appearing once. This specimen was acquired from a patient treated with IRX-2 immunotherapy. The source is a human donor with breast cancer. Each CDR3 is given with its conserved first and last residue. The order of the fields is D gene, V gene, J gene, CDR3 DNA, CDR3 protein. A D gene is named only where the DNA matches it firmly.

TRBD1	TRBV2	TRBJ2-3	TGTGCCAGCAGCGCACAGGGGATCACAGATACGCAGTATTTT	CASSAQGITDTQYF
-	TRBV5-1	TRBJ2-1	TGCGCCAGCAGCTTGGGACTAGACAGCGAGCAGTTCTTC	CASSLGLDSEQFF
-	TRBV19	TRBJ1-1	TGTGCCAGTGATTTAAGGAGGGATACTGAAGCTTTCTTT	CASDLRRDTEAFF
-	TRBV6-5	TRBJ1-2	TGTGCCAGCATAGGGGGTAATTATGGCTACACCTTC	CASIGGNYGYTF
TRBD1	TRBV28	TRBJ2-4	TGTGCCAGCAGTTTAGGGACAGGGGGAGTCAAAAACATTCAGTACTTC	CASSLGTGGVKNIQYF
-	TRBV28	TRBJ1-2	TGTGCCAGCAGTTTGAGAGGCTATGGCTACACCTTC	CASSLRGYGYTF
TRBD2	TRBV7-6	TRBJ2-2	TGTGCCAGCAGCTCGACTAGCGGGGGGAACACCGGGGAGCTGTTTTTT	CASSSTSGGNTGELFF
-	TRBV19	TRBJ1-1	TGTGCCAGTAGTAAAGGAGTGAACACTGAAGCTTTCTTT	CASSKGVNTEAFF
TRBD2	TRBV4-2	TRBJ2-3	TGTGCCAGCATTGGAGCGGGGGCCAATACGCAGTATTTT	CASIGAGANTQYF
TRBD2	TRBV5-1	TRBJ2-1	TGCGCCAGCAGGGGACTAACTTCCTACAATGAGCAGTTCTTC	CASRGLTSYNEQFF
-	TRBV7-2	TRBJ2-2	TGTGCCAGCAGCTTAGCGCAGAGGACCGGGGAGCTGTTTTTT	CASSLAQRTGELFF
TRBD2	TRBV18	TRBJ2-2	TGTGCCAGCTCACCATGGCGGGAGAGCACCGGGGAGCTGTTTTTT	CASSPWRESTGELFF
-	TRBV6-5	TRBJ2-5	TGTGCCAGCAGTTCCGTTCAAGAGACCCAGTACTTC	CASSSVQETQYF
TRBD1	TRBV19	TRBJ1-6	TGTGCCAGTAGTATAAACAGGGGCTCCTATTCACCCCTCCACTTT	CASSINRGSYSPLHF
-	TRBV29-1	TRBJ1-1	TGCAGCGTTGTTGGGGGGATGAACACTGAAGCTTTCTTT	CSVVGGMNTEAFF
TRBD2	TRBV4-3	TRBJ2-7	TGCGCCAGCAGCCAAGATCGCGGGGGCTCCTACGAGCAGTACTTC	CASSQDRGGSYEQYF
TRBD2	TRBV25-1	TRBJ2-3	TGTGCCAGCAGTTTACCCCGGGGGGAGGGGGATACGCAGTATTTT	CASSLPRGEGDTQYF
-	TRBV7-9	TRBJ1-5	TGTGCCAGCAGCTTCATAGGACAGCCCCAGCATTTT	CASSFIGQPQHF